Below, one T cell receptor (beta chain) is given with its context. Its recognized antigen is unknown. Per-base quality was not reported, and no clone a single base away is much larger than it. TCRbeta CDR3 regions were amplified from genomic DNA using the immunoSEQ Assay, a bias-controlled multiplex PCR. In the paper's pipeline: Within the assay, amplification of reference gene primers was used to estimate how many nucleated cells each sample contained. Sequence reads were collapsed and filtered to measure the absolute abundance of every unique TCRbeta CDR3 rearrangement. Productive Simpson clonality was computed per sample as the square root of Simpson's diversity index over productive rearrangements. Sourced from immuneACCESS, this table was stored by TCRdb with only in-frame sequences that have V and J called. A share of the clones is absent; for the studies checked, an unresolved V gene accounts for under half, and the remainder has no known explanation. D and trimming come from the DNA, and the V and J calls and clone size come from that table. This sample holds some 90,000 clones; about 88% were observed only once. Under 9.5% of the sample rests with the top ten.

Each collaborating institution followed its own protocols to collect whole blood in K2EDTA tubes. For TCRbeta analysis, collaborators shipped samples in one of three forms: frozen whole blood, isolated PBMCs, or DNA extracted from either of those sample types. This sample stems from a study of blood T cell repertoires in COVID-19 (dated by TCRdb to 2020 to 2022). Some background on the complete study: Samples from collaborators originated in the United States, Italy and Spain and spanned both the acute and convalescent phases of COVID-19. The prospective study material was composed of cDNA or gDNA derived from T cells, B-cell-depleted T cells, or PBMCs. The dataset comprised deeply sampled blood TCRbeta repertoires from subjects exposed to, actively infected with, or recovered from COVID-19. The repertoires were released in a freely available public database meant as a resource for research on the immune response to SARS-CoV-2. The samples were drawn from the first 160 participants of the ongoing ImmuneRACE study and from over 950 subjects provided by 6 global collaborators. The sample metadata nearly always contained a de-identified subject ID, COVID-19 status, age in years and sex. Where available, HLA class I and class II types were taken from metadata supplied by the sample provider and were not determined by assay-based typing. The study at large found these results: The amount of clinical and demographic metadata varied by source and participant and was provided uncurated.

CDR1 SGDLS and CDR2 YYNGEE are derived from the germline V gene. The CDR3, cysteine through phenylalanine, is 17 amino acids long. Just CDR3 DNA is preserved here, 51 bases in frame from base 1. The germline ends are 21 bases apart after V is trimmed by 1 base and J by 10 bases. This receptor was identified in a man in his fifties with acute or convalescent COVID-19. The rearranged chain carries TRBV9 and TRBJ1-6, with TRBD1 as a weak D call on 5 bases. Sequenced sample: peripheral blood. The CDR3 region reads CASSVSDGGGVYSPLHF. The DNA is as follows: TGTGCCAGCAGCGTATCCGACGGGGGGGGAGTCTACTCACCCCTCCACTTT.